This is a list of T cell receptor beta chains from one sample in a study of read filtering for tumor transcriptome and immune sequencing. A single record per CDR3 protein comes from TCRdb applying MiXCR to the reads. This table has 35,000 to 50,000 distinct CDR3 sequences, about 20% appearing once. The sequencing input was a population of CD138-negative cells sorted from bone marrow. The receptors here all came from a donor aged 40 or over with multiple myeloma. Both conserved end residues are part of each CDR3. D genes are given only for firm matches. Size values are once, few and many counts, or a class for expanded clones, and some rows have none.

-,TRBJ1-1,-,TRBV20-1,TGCAGTGCTAGAGTTGGGGGAATGGACACTGAAGCTTCCTTT,CSARVGGMDTEASF
-,TRBJ2-7,-,TRBV27,TGTGCCAGCAGTCCCGCGGGACGGAGCTACGAGCAGTACTTC,CASSPAGRSYEQYF
medium-sized,TRBJ2-1,-,TRBV29-1,TGCAGCGTTGAAAAGGGGACCGAGCAGTTCTTC,CSVEKGTEQFF
-,TRBJ2-2,-,TRBV6-6,TGTGCCAGCAGTGACACAGGCGGCACCGGGGAGCTGTTTTTT,CASSDTGGTGELFF
medium-sized,TRBJ1-1,TRBD1,TRBV29-1,TGCAGCGTTGGGGGGCGGACAGGCACTGAAGCTTTCTTT,CSVGGRTGTEAFF
few,TRBJ2-6,-,TRBV11-2,TGTGCCAGCAGCTTAGATAGCAAAGTTTCGCTTGTTGGGGCCAACGTCCTGACTTTC,CASSLDSKVSLVGANVLTF
many,TRBJ2-1,-,TRBV30,TGTGCCTGGAGAACCGGTGCCTACAATGAGCAGTTCTTC,CAWRTGAYNEQFF
many,TRBJ2-1,TRBD2,TRBV2,TGTGCCACAAACCCTGGGACTAGCCGTTTTGAGCAGTTCTTC,CATNPGTSRFEQFF
many,TRBJ2-3,TRBD2,TRBV7-2,TGTGCCAGCACCGAGGGAGCGGGAGAGAAATATTTT,CASTEGAGEKYF
many,TRBJ2-5,-,TRBV2,TGTGCCAGCAGTGAAGGGGGCAACCAAGAGACCCAGTACTTC,CASSEGGNQETQYF
-,TRBJ1-5,TRBD1,TRBV6-5,TGTGCCAGCAGTCGGACAGGGCGCGACAATCAGCCCCAGCATTTT,CASSRTGRDNQPQHF
medium-sized,TRBJ2-1,-,TRBV4-1,TGCGCCAGCAGCCACCTTGGACAGTTTGAGCAGTTCTTC,CASSHLGQFEQFF
many,TRBJ2-1,TRBD2,TRBV20-1,TGCAGTGCTAGAGATTTTCGGCTAGCGGGGTACAATGAGCAGTTCTTC,CSARDFRLAGYNEQFF
many,TRBJ1-1,-,TRBV11-3,TGTGCCAGCAGCTCAACAGGCGGGATTGAAGCTTTCTTT,CASSSTGGIEAFF
-,TRBJ1-1,-,TRBV7-9,TGTGCCAGCACCCTTATGCTGAACACTGAAGCTTTCTTT,CASTLMLNTEAFF
many,TRBJ2-5,TRBD1,TRBV29-1,TGCAGTATTTCCGGGACAGTGCAAGAGACCCAGTACTTC,CSISGTVQETQYF
many,TRBJ2-5,TRBD1,TRBV18,TGTGCCAGCTCACCACTCAGGGGGGAGACCCAGTACTTC,CASSPLRGETQYF
many,TRBJ2-3,TRBD2,TRBV5-1,TGCGCCAGCAGCTTAGGCGGGAGAGAGACAGATACGCAGTATTTT,CASSLGGRETDTQYF
many,TRBJ2-1,TRBD1,TRBV7-9,TGTGCCAGCAGCTTACAGGGGGCGGATGAGCAGTTCTTC,CASSLQGADEQFF
few,TRBJ2-3,-,TRBV20-1,TGCAGTGCTCGGGACACACGCACAGATACGCAGTATTTT,CSARDTRTDTQYF
-,TRBJ2-1,-,TRBV6-5,TGTGCCAGCAGTTTTTACGGGAGCAACAATGAGCAGTTCTTC,CASSFYGSNNEQFF
many,TRBJ2-4,-,TRBV3-1,TGTGCCAGCAGCCAAGAACGGGACTCCAAAAACATTCAGTACTTC,CASSQERDSKNIQYF
many,TRBJ2-1,-,TRBV5-4,TGTGCCAGCACCCATAAGATGGGTTACCCATACAATGAGCAGTTCTTC,CASTHKMGYPYNEQFF
many,TRBJ2-1,-,TRBV4-3,TGCGCCAGCAGCCAAGACCCTAGCTACAATGAGCAGTTCTTC,CASSQDPSYNEQFF
many,TRBJ2-1,TRBD2,TRBV29-1,TGCAGCGTTGTCGTGGGACTAGCACCCAATGAGCAGTTCTTC,CSVVVGLAPNEQFF
many,TRBJ2-3,-,TRBV6-5,TGTGCCAGCAGTTATGGGTCCTCAGATACGCAGTATTTT,CASSYGSSDTQYF
many,TRBJ2-7,TRBD2,TRBV20-1,TGCAGTGCTAGAGATTTAGCGGGAGGGGGACGGGAGCAGTACTTC,CSARDLAGGGREQYF
many,TRBJ2-1,-,TRBV29-1,TGCAGCGTTGTCAGCGCTCCCGACAATGAGCAGTTCTTC,CSVVSAPDNEQFF
medium-sized,TRBJ2-1,TRBD2,TRBV12-3/TRBV12-4,TGTGCCAGCAGGGTAGCGGGAGTGGATGAGCAGTTCTTC,CASRVAGVDEQFF
many,TRBJ1-1,-,TRBV20-1,TGCAGTGCTAGAGACCTCTCTGTGGGGAACACTGAAGCTTTCTTT,CSARDLSVGNTEAFF
many,TRBJ2-7,TRBD1,TRBV18,TGTGCCAGCTCACCACAGGACAGGGGCTACGAGCAGTACTTC,CASSPQDRGYEQYF
medium-sized,TRBJ2-1,-,TRBV5-4,TGTGCCAGCAGCTTTCAAGGTTTTGATGAGCAGTTCTTC,CASSFQGFDEQFF
many,TRBJ2-5,TRBD2,TRBV29-1,TGCAGCAACGTAAACAGGAGACTAGCGGGAGGCGAGACCCAGTACTTC,CSNVNRRLAGGETQYF
many,TRBJ2-5,-,TRBV6-2/TRBV6-3,TGTGCCAGCAGTTACTTGCAGGGCCAAGAGACCCAGTACTTC,CASSYLQGQETQYF
few,TRBJ2-7,-,TRBV28,TGTGCCAGCAGTCTAACAGATTTGGTCTCGGGTCTCTACGAGCAGTACTTC,CASSLTDLVSGLYEQYF
many,TRBJ2-7,TRBD2,TRBV12-3/TRBV12-4,TGTGCCAGCAGTTTCGGGGAGGGATCCTACGAGCAGTACTTC,CASSFGEGSYEQYF
-,TRBJ2-7,TRBD1,TRBV5-1,TGCGCCAGCAGCTTGCTTCTGTCGGGACAGGGGGCATACGAGCAGTACTTC,CASSLLLSGQGAYEQYF
-,TRBJ2-5,-,TRBV5-4,TGTGCCAGCAGCCCCCGGTCGGCGAGTGAAGAGACCCAGTACTTC,CASSPRSASEETQYF
many,TRBJ2-6,TRBD1,TRBV12-3/TRBV12-4,TGTGCCAGCAGTAAGGACAGGGCTGGGGCCAACGTCCTGACTTTC,CASSKDRAGANVLTF
-,TRBJ2-3,-,TRBV5-6,TGTGCCAGCAGCTTGTCTCCAGGGGGCACAGATACGCAGTATTTT,CASSLSPGGTDTQYF
many,TRBJ2-7,TRBD1,TRBV28,TGTGCCAGCAGTTTCGGGACAGGGTCCTACGAGCAGTACTTC,CASSFGTGSYEQYF
medium-sized,TRBJ2-1,-,TRBV28,TGTGCCAGCAGCCAAGCCTCCTACAATGAGCAGTTCTTC,CASSQASYNEQFF